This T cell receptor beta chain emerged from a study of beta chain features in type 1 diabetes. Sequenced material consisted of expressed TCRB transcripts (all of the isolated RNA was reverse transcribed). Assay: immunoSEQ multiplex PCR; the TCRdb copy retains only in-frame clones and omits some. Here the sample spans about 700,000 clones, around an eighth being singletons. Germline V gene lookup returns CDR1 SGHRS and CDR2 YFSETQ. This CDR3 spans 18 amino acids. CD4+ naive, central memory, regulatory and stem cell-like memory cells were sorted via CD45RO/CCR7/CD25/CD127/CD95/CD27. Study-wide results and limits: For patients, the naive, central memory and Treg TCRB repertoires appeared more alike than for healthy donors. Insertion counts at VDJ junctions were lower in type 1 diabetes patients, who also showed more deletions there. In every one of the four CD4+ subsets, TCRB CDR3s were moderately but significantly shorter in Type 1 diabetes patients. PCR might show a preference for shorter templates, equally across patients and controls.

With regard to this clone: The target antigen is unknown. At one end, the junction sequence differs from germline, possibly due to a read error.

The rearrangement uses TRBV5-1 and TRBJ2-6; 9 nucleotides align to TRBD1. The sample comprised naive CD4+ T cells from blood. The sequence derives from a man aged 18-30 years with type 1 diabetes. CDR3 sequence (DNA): TGCGCCAGCAACTTGGTCGGGACAGGGAGGTCTGGGGCCAACGTCCTGACTTTC. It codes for CASNLVGTGRSGANVLTF.